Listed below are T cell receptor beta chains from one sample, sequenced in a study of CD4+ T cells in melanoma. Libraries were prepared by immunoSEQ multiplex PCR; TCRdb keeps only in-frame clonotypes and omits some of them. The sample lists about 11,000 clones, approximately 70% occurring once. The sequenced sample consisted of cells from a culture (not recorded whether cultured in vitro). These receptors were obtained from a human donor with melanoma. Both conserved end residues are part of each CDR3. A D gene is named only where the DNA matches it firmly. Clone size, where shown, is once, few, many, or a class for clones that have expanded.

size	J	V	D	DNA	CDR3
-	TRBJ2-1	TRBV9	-	TGTGCCAGCAGCCACAAGGGCTTCTACAATGAGCAGTTCTTC	CASSHKGFYNEQFF
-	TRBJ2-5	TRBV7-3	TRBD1	TGTGCCAGCAGCACCCTGGGACAGGGGGCACGAGAGACCCAGTACTTC	CASSTLGQGARETQYF
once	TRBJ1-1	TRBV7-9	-	TGTGCCAGCAGCTTAGCCGGCCGGTACACTGAAGCTTTCTTT	CASSLAGRYTEAFF
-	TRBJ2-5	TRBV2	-	TGTGCCAGCAGAAAGGGACTCTCGGGGGAGACCCAGTACTTC	CASRKGLSGETQYF
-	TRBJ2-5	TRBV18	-	TGTGCCAGCTCACCAGCCCCCCGGGGAGCAAGGGAGACCCAGTACTTC	CASSPAPRGARETQYF
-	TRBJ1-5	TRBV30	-	TGTGCCTGGAGTAGGGGACCGATTATTAATCAGCCCCAGCATTTT	CAWSRGPIINQPQHF
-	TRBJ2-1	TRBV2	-	TGTGCCAGCAGTGAGTGGGGGACGGGCAGATACAATGAGCAGTTCTTC	CASSEWGTGRYNEQFF
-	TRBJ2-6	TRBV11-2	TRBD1	TGTGCCAGCAGCCGCGTCCCTTGGACAGGTTCTGGGGCCAACGTCCTGACTTTC	CASSRVPWTGSGANVLTF
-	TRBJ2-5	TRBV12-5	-	TGTGCTAGTGGTCCAATGGGGGTACAGTTTAGGGAAGAGACCCAGTACTTC	CASGPMGVQFREETQYF
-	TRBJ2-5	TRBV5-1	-	TGCGCCAGCAGCCCAGAACCCAGGACTGGGAAGACCCAGTACTTC	CASSPEPRTGKTQYF
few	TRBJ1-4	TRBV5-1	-	TGCGCCAGCAGCGCAGCATCCCATGAAAAACTGTTTTTT	CASSAASHEKLFF
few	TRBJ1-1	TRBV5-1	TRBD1	TGCGCCAGCAGCACAGGACAGGGTTCCAACACTGAAGCTTTCTTT	CASSTGQGSNTEAFF
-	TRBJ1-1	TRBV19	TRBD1	TGTGCCAGTAGTATTTCGTGGGCAGGGGGCACTGAAGCTTTCTTT	CASSISWAGGTEAFF
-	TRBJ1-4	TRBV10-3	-	TGTGCCATCAGTAAAGGCGAAAAACTGTTTTTT	CAISKGEKLFF
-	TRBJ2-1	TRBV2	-	TGTGCCAGCAGTTCTTACATCGCCTCCTACAATGAGCAGTTCTTC	CASSSYIASYNEQFF
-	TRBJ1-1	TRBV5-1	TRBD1	TGCGCCAGCAGCTTGGCAGGGGGATTTGGGGCTTTCTTT	CASSLAGGFGAFF
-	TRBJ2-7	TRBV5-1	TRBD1	TGCGCCAGCAGCTTGGCCGGGACAGGGTACGAGCAGTACTTC	CASSLAGTGYEQYF
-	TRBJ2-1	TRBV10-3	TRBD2	TGTGCCATCAGTGAGTCGACTCGAAGGCAGACTAGCAACAATGAGCAGTTCTTC	CAISESTRRQTSNNEQFF
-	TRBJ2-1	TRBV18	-	TGTGCCAGCCAAATCACCACATCGAATGAGCAGTTCTTC	CASQITTSNEQFF
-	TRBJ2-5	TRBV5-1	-	TGCGCCAGCAGCTTGAATAATAAGGGGCCGGAGACCCAGTACTTC	CASSLNNKGPETQYF
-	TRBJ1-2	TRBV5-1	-	TGCGCCAGCAGCCCCGGTGGGGGCGGACTCTATGGCTACACCTTC	CASSPGGGGLYGYTF
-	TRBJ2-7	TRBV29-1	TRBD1	TGCAGCGGGACAGGGAGAACGCCTAGCGAGCAGTACTTC	CSGTGRTPSEQYF
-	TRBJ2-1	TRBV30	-	TGTGCCTGGCACCGGGTCTACGCCGATGAGCAGTTCTTC	CAWHRVYADEQFF
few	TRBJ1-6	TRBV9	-	TGTGCCAGCAGCGTACAGGGCGCCTATAATTCACCCCTCCACTTT	CASSVQGAYNSPLHF
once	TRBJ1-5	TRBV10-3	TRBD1	TGTGCCAGCAGACCGGGACAGGGGTATAGGAATCAGCCCCAGCATTTT	CASRPGQGYRNQPQHF
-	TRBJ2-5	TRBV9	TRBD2	TGTGCCAGCAGCCCGCGGGGGGGGGCACGAGAGACCCAGTACTTC	CASSPRGGARETQYF
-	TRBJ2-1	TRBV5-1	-	TGCGCCAGCAGCCCACGGGACCCTGTGTGGGGGGTCCGCAATGAGCAGTTCTTC	CASSPRDPVWGVRNEQFF
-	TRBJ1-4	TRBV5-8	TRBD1	TGTGCCAGCAGCAGATACGGGACAGGGGATGAAAAACTGTTTTTT	CASSRYGTGDEKLFF
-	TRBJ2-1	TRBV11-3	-	TGTGCCAGCAGCTTAGTCAAGCCAGGGGGGGTTTATGAGCAGTTCTTC	CASSLVKPGGVYEQFF
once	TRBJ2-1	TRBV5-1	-	TGCGCCAGCAGCCCGTCCGGGACATACAATGAGCAGTTCTTC	CASSPSGTYNEQFF
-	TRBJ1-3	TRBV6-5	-	TGTGCCAGCAGTTATGAGGCGGGAGGAAACACCATATATTTT	CASSYEAGGNTIYF
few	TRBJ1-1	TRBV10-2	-	TGCGCCAGCAGTTGGAGGGACACTGAAGCTTTCTTT	CASSWRDTEAFF
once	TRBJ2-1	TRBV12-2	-	TGTGCAAGTCGCTTAGTAGGAGCGGGGGTGAGGTTAAATGAGCAGTTCTTC	CASRLVGAGVRLNEQFF